The text below deals with one T cell receptor (beta chain). The data were obtained in a study of blood T cell repertoires in COVID-19. Study at large: Samples of COVID-19 (acute and convalescent) were obtained from the United States, Italy and Spain.

It was within 2 weeks before study entry that exposed participants met a COVID-19 case. The authors' processing: Amplification of reference gene primers was used by the study to estimate nucleated cell counts. Generated by immunoSEQ multiplex PCR, the TCRdb table keeps only in-frame clones and is missing some. V and J calls and clone size are given by that table; D and trimming were obtained from the DNA. The repertoire includes a few hundred thousand clones, around nine tenths of them detected once, and 4.5% to 5.5% sits in the top ten. Source material: PBMCs or T cells enriched from blood (not recorded which). The TCR comes from a woman in her twenties or thirties who had been exposed to COVID-19.

The CDR3 reads CASSEGAGWNDLNTEAFF. The CDR3 DNA sequence: TGTGCCAGCAGTGAAGGGGCAGGGTGGAACGATCTGAACACTGAAGCTTTCTTT. The V call is TRBV6-1, the J call TRBJ1-1; D is perhaps TRBD1 (5 bases). The CDR3 covers 18 residues. Per the germline V gene, CDR1 is MNHNS and CDR2 is SASEGT. V was pared by 1 base and J by 0 bases, with 18 bases between.